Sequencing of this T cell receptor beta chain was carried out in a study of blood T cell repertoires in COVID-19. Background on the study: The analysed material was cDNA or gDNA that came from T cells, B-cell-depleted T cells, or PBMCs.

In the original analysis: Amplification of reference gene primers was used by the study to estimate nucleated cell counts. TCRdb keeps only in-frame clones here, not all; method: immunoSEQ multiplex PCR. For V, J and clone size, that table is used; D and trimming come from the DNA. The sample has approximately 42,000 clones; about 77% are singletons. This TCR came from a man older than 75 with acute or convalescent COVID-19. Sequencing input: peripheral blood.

This chain's CDR3 is CASSALGYGYTF. In DNA, the CDR3 is TGTGCCAGCAGTGCCCTAGGATATGGCTACACCTTC. The V gene is TRBV27, the J gene TRBJ1-2; no clear D. This CDR3 spans 12 amino acids. V was cut by 5 bases and J by 5 bases, with 9 bases left in between. CDR1 MNHEY and CDR2 SMNVEV come from the germline V gene (reference sequence).